What follows are 27 T cell receptor beta chains derived from one specimen sequenced in a study of blood T cell repertoires in COVID-19. Data came from immunoSEQ multiplex PCR; TCRdb stores just in-frame clones and leaves some out. The sample holds 100,000 to 150,000 clones, 65% to 80% seen once. Sequencing input: peripheral blood. The receptors shown here come from an older man with acute or convalescent COVID-19.

The chain links TRBV27 to TRBJ2-7, with TRBD1 identical over 8 bases. Germline CDR1 and CDR2: MNHEY and SMNVEV (reference sequence). The CDR3 runs 16 residues. Trimming at V came to 0 bases and at J to 2 bases, leaving 6 bases not matched to a gene. This CDR3 is CASSLSGGQVPYEQYF. CDR3 nucleotides: TGTGCCAGCAGTTTATCGGGGGGACAGGTCCCCTACGAGCAGTACTTC.

The chain uses TRBV7-3 and TRBJ2-5, with a possible D match to TRBD2 (6 bases). V was shortened by 5 bases and J by 9 bases, with 16 bases between the two germline ends. The CDR3 has 13 amino acids. From germline, CDR1 is SGHTA and CDR2 FQGTGA. The CDR3 region is CASSPGPPGAQYF. In DNA, the CDR3 is TGTGCCAGCAGCCCCGGACCACCGGGGGCCCAGTACTTC.

The chain recombines TRBV7-3 with TRBJ2-5; D gene uncertain. In germline, CDR1 is SGHTA, CDR2 FQGTGA. V gave up 2 bases and J gave up 3 bases, with 16 bases separating them. The CDR3 length is 16 residues. The CDR3 sequence is CASSLGAPRDKETQYF. The CDR3 nucleotides are TGTGCCAGCAGCTTAGGTGCCCCCCGAGATAAAGAGACCCAGTACTTC.

The chain employs TRBV3-1 (or the pseudogene TRBV3-2) and TRBJ2-1, with D unclear. Germline V gene lookup returns CDR1 LGHDT and CDR2 YNNKEL (reference sequence). The V and J ends lost 1 base and 6 bases respectively, with 7 bases between them. This CDR3 has 13 residues. Here the CDR3 DNA reads TGTGCCAGCAGCCAAGGAATGGCCAATGAGCAGTTCTTC. This codes for CASSQGMANEQFF.

A few counts support this clone. The chain combines TRBV27 with TRBJ2-1, with a weak D call TRBD2 (5 bases). CDR3 length equals 15 residues. Trimming took 6 bases from V and 5 from J, leaving 17 bases between them. Germline V CDR1 and CDR2: MNHEY, SMNVEV (reference sequence). The CDR3 region has the DNA TGTGCCAGCAGACCACTAGTGCCCATTGACAATGAGCAGTTCTTC. Protein product: CASRPLVPIDNEQFF.

The CDR3 sequence: CATTPQQGRYGYTF. CDR3 DNA sequence: TGTGCCACCACCCCACAACAGGGACGGTATGGCTACACCTTC. The chain employs TRBV19 and TRBJ1-2; D possibly corresponds to TRBD1 (6 bases). The CDR3 is made up of 14 amino acids. The V and J ends lost 10 bases and 5 bases respectively, with 20 bases between them. Germline V gene sequence: CDR1 LNHDA, CDR2 SQIVND (reference sequence). The variable domain in full, completed from reference TRBV19 and TRBJ1-2, reads DGGITQSPKYLFRKEGQNVTLSCEQNLNHDAMYWYRQDPGQGLRLIYYSQIVNDFQKGDIAEGYSVSREKKESFPLTVTSAQKNPTAFYLCATTPQQGRYGYTFGSGTRLTVV.

About this clone: Since a much larger clone is just one base distant, this may be a read error. The chain recombines TRBV11-2 with TRBJ2-7; D unresolved. The CDR3 contains 11 residues. V lost 5 bases and J 2 bases, leaving 4 bases between the germline ends. CDR1 is SGHAT and CDR2 is FQNNGV in the germline V gene. As DNA, the CDR3 is TGTGCCAGCAGCATTACCTACGAGCAGTACTTC. As protein: CASSITYEQYF.

A note on this clone: Other nucleotide sequences from this sample produce the same CDR3. The genes are TRBV15 and TRBJ1-1, with D perhaps matching TRBD1 (6 bases). Germline V gene lookup returns CDR1 LNHNV and CDR2 YYDKDF (reference sequence). The CDR3 runs to 15 residues. The germline V and J ends were trimmed by 2 bases and 0 bases, with 10 bases remaining between them. The CDR3 DNA sequence: TGTGCCACCAGCAGACCGGACAGATTGAACACTGAAGCTTTCTTT. Protein product: CATSRPDRLNTEAFF.

The chain links TRBV6-5 to TRBJ2-7; D may be TRBD1 (7 bases). Germline V CDR1 and CDR2: MNHEY, SVGAGI. Trimming cost V 4 bases and J 0 bases, with 13 bases left between them. The CDR3 spans 15 residues. The CDR3 sequence is CASSSGGGSSYEQYF. In nucleotides, the CDR3 is TGTGCCAGCAGTTCTGGAGGGGGCAGCTCCTACGAGCAGTACTTC.

J is TRBJ2-4 and V is TRBV19, with D possibly matching TRBD1 (6 bases). The CDR3 extends over 15 amino acids. Germline CDR1 LNHDA, CDR2 SQIVND (reference sequence). V was pared by 3 bases and J by 0 bases, with 9 bases between. The CDR3 region is CASSIGQLAKNIQYF. Here the CDR3 DNA reads TGTGCCAGTAGTATTGGACAGCTAGCCAAAAACATTCAGTACTTC. Combining the CDR3 with reference TRBV19 and TRBJ2-4 gives the whole variable domain DGGITQSPKYLFRKEGQNVTLSCEQNLNHDAMYWYRQDPGQGLRLIYYSQIVNDFQKGDIAEGYSVSREKKESFPLTVTSAQKNPTAFYLCASSIGQLAKNIQYFGAGTRLSVL.

The CDR3 nucleotides read TGTGCCAGCAGCTTCGGACAGGGCTATGGCTACACCTTC. The encoded protein is CASSFGQGYGYTF. The J gene is TRBJ1-2, the V gene TRBV7-9, with 8 bases fitting TRBD1. Germline trimming cut 3 bases from V and 4 bases from J; bases unmatched to any gene: 1. The germline CDR1 and CDR2 sequences are SEHNR and FQNEAQ (reference sequence). The CDR3 loop spans 13 amino acids.

The chain carries TRBV6-6 and TRBJ1-1; D might be TRBD1 (5 bases). The CDR3 extends over 13 amino acids. Germline lookup yields CDR1 MNHNY and CDR2 SVGAGI (reference sequence). Trimming pared 6 bases from V and 4 bases from J, leaving 12 bases between. The DNA for the CDR3 is TGTGCCAGCAGCGGGGGAGGGTCCACTGAAGCTTTCTTT. As protein: CASSGGGSTEAFF.

This chain joins TRBV13 and TRBJ1-2, with TRBD1 matching 9 bases. Germline-derived CDR1 and CDR2 are PRHDT and FYEKMQ (reference sequence). The CDR3 loop spans 14 amino acids. V lost 3 bases and J lost 3; bases outside the gene matches: 2. The CDR3 here is CASSLDRGDYGYTF. Here the CDR3 DNA reads TGTGCCAGCAGCTTGGACAGGGGAGACTATGGCTACACCTTC.

This clone was detected a few times. The CDR3 here is CASSVVSGSDEQYF. Written as DNA, the CDR3 is TGTGCCAGCAGCGTAGTTAGCGGGAGTGATGAGCAGTACTTC. The chain recombines TRBV9 with TRBJ2-7; 9 nucleotides agree with TRBD2. This CDR3 has 14 residues. The germline V gene has CDR1 SGDLS and CDR2 YYNGEE. The trim removed 0 bases at V and 7 bases at J, leaving 5 bases unmatched.

This clone is a singleton in its sample. V is TRBV5-1 and J is TRBJ1-1, with D possibly being TRBD1 (6 bases). V lost 2 bases to trimming and J lost 0 bases, with 8 bases between them. Germline assignment: CDR1 SGHRS and CDR2 YFSETQ. The CDR3 is 14 residues long. The chain's CDR3 is CASSFGGLNTEAFF. CDR3 in DNA: TGCGCCAGCAGCTTCGGGGGGCTGAACACTGAAGCTTTCTTT.

The chain recombines TRBV18 with TRBJ2-5; D remains ambiguous. V was trimmed by 0 bases and J by 5 bases, leaving 4 bases between them. The CDR3 is 12 residues long. Looked up from germline, CDR1 is KGHSH and CDR2 is LQKENI. The chain's CDR3 is CASSPPFETQYF. The CDR3 DNA reads TGTGCCAGCTCACCACCCTTCGAGACCCAGTACTTC.

This clone was detected once. The V gene is TRBV28, the J gene TRBJ1-3; possible D gene TRBD1, 5 bases. The CDR3 loop spans 14 amino acids. The germline CDR1 and CDR2 sequences are MDHEN and SYDVKM. The V and J ends lost 10 bases and 0 bases respectively, with 13 bases between them. The CDR3 region is CATVRQYSGNTIYF. The CDR3 DNA reads TGTGCCACCGTTCGACAGTACTCTGGAAACACCATATATTTT.

The chain is built from TRBV29-1 and TRBJ2-3; D perhaps matches TRBD2 (6 bases). Trimming stripped 8 bases from V and 4 bases from J, with 16 bases between. This CDR3 has 13 residues. Germline-derived CDR1 and CDR2 are SQVTM and ANQGSEA. The CDR3 sequence is CSSGGSRADTQYF. In DNA form, the CDR3 reads TGCAGCAGTGGGGGGAGTCGGGCAGATACGCAGTATTTT.

The chain combines TRBV7-2 with TRBJ1-6; D may be TRBD1 (6 bases). Germline V gene sequence: CDR1 SGHTA, CDR2 FQGNSA. Trimming left V 5 bases short and J 6 bases short, with 17 bases between. The CDR3 totals 16 residues. CDR3 DNA: TGTGCCAGCAGCCCAGAAGGGGGACGGTCTAATTCACCCCTCCACTTT. It specifies CASSPEGGRSNSPLHF.

V gene TRBV7-2 combines with J gene TRBJ1-1; 7 nucleotides match TRBD1. This CDR3 spans 13 amino acids. V dropped 5 bases and J dropped 4; count of bases not matched to a gene: 4. CDR1 is SGHTA, CDR2 FQGNSA, per germline. For the CDR3, the DNA is TGTGCCAGCAGCCCACAGGGGATCACTGAAGCTTTCTTT. It translates to CASSPQGITEAFF.

This sequence joins TRBV18 and TRBJ1-1; 7 bases match TRBD1. This CDR3 is built from 13 residues. Unmatched junction bases numbered 5, after V lost 4 bases and J lost 6 bases. Per the germline V gene, CDR1 is KGHSH and CDR2 is LQKENI. In DNA form, the CDR3 reads TGTGCCAGCTCACAAATGGGACAGCCTGAAGCTTTCTTT. Amino acids: CASSQMGQPEAFF.

This clone showed up just once. This chain joins TRBV6-5 and TRBJ2-1; 9 bases are shared with TRBD2. Germline CDR1 is MNHEY and CDR2 is SVGAGI. V trimming: 4 bases; J trimming: 4 bases; junction bases outside the gene matches: 8. This CDR3 has 16 amino acids. Here the CDR3 reads CASSFSSSGMYNEQFF. CDR3 bases: TGTGCCAGCAGTTTTTCGTCTAGCGGGATGTACAATGAGCAGTTCTTC.

The chain has TRBV6-1 and TRBJ1-2; TRBD1 is a possible D gene (5 bases). The CDR3 length is 14 residues. V lost 2 bases to trimming and J lost 4 bases, with 11 bases between them. CDR1 and CDR2 from the germline V gene are MNHNS and SASEGT. The CDR3 sequence is CASSERSGGYGYTF. CDR3 in DNA: TGTGCCAGCAGTGAACGTAGCGGGGGCTATGGCTACACCTTC.

V gene TRBV12-5 combines with J gene TRBJ1-2, with TRBD1 matching 8 bases. Germline CDR1 LGHNT, CDR2 FRNRAP. V dropped 1 base and J dropped 8; count of bases not matched to a gene: 12. This CDR3 has 16 amino acids. The CDR3 protein is CASGLGTGGASEGYTF. The CDR3 DNA reads as TGTGCTAGTGGTTTGGGAACAGGGGGTGCCTCGGAGGGCTACACCTTC.

The count of this clone is one. The genes are TRBV5-4 and TRBJ2-1; TRBD2 agrees at 7 bases. Losses at the gene ends were 0 bases for V and 3 bases for J; bases not matched to a gene: 3. The CDR3 has 15 residues. Germline CDR1 reads SGHNT; CDR2 reads YYREEE (reference sequence). This CDR3 reads CASSLGGGFYNEQFF. The CDR3, as DNA: TGTGCCAGCAGCTTGGGCGGGGGATTCTACAATGAGCAGTTCTTC.

V and J are TRBV7-2 and TRBJ2-1, with 8 bases fitting TRBD2. CDR1 is SGHTA, CDR2 FQGNSA, per germline. Trimming removed 3 bases from V and 2 bases from J; junction bases left unmatched: 3. The CDR3 spans 15 residues. CDR3 nucleotides: TGTGCCAGCAGCTTTAGAGCGGGGGCCTACAATGAGCAGTTCTTC. Translating gives CASSFRAGAYNEQFF.

This chain links TRBV3-1 (or the pseudogene TRBV3-2) with TRBJ1-1; D is unresolved. Germline values: CDR1 LGHDT, CDR2 YNNKEL (reference sequence). V lost 3 bases to trimming and J lost 3 bases, with 14 bases between them. The CDR3 consists of 15 residues. CDR3 protein: CASSHTSRGYTEAFF. The CDR3 region has the DNA TGTGCCAGCAGCCACACTTCTCGAGGGTACACTGAAGCTTTCTTT.